The 20 T cell receptor beta chains presented below share a single source sample, sequenced in a study of response to subunit inactivated influenza vaccine. TCRdb ran MiXCR on the RT-PCR reads and lists one entry per CDR3 protein. Here the sample spans 530,000 or so distinct CDR3 sequences, around 25% being singletons. Here the sequenced sample was CD4+ T cells sorted from PBMCs, taken about 5 days after vaccination. These receptors originate from a man in his forties or fifties who received an inactivated influenza vaccine.

The rearrangement joins TRBV29-1 to TRBJ1-3; 10 bases agree with TRBD1. Germline V gene lookup returns CDR1 SQVTM and CDR2 ANQGSEA. The CDR3 extends over 13 amino acids. The junction had 4 bases not matched to a gene; V was cut back by 4 bases and J by 7 bases. The CDR3 here is CSVGTGGRNTIYF. The CDR3 coding sequence is TGCAGCGTTGGGACAGGGGGTAGGAACACCATATATTTT.

This clonotype was observed a few times. The rearrangement links TRBV9 to TRBJ1-1; 7 bases fit TRBD1. The trim removed 1 base at V and 2 bases at J, leaving 5 bases unmatched. Germline CDR1 and CDR2: SGDLS and YYNGEE. The length of the CDR3 is 15 residues. CDR3 sequence: CASSVTGQLNTEAFF. The DNA of the CDR3 is TGTGCCAGCAGCGTAACGGGACAGCTAAACACTGAAGCTTTCTTT.

This clonotype was counted ten times or more. V is TRBV20-1 and J is TRBJ1-6, with a tentative D call TRBD1 (5 bases). In germline, CDR1 is DFQATT, CDR2 SNEGSKA (reference sequence). Deletions cut 5 bases from V and 6 bases from J, with 11 bases between. The CDR3 covers 13 residues. The CDR3 DNA follows: TGCAGTGCTGAGCGACAGACTAATTCACCCCTCCACTTT. Its protein product is CSAERQTNSPLHF.

This clonotype turned up a few times. This chain uses TRBV7-8 with TRBJ2-6; 9 positions agree with TRBD1. Per germline, CDR1 SGHVS and CDR2 FQNEAQ. J gave up 10 bases and V 5 bases, and 9 bases lay outside the gene matches. CDR3 length: 15 amino acids. CDR3 DNA sequence: TGTGCCAGCAGCCGCAGGACAGGGGATCAAAACGTCCTGACTTTC. The encoded protein is CASSRRTGDQNVLTF.

CDR3 region: CASSRDFLNEQFF. CDR3 coding DNA: TGTGCCAGCAGCCGGGACTTCCTAAATGAGCAGTTCTTC. The chain carries TRBV7-9 and TRBJ2-1, with D tentatively TRBD2 (6 bases). Germline V gene lookup returns CDR1 SEHNR and CDR2 FQNEAQ (reference sequence). This CDR3 is 13 amino acids long. The germline V and J ends were trimmed by 5 bases and 7 bases, with 12 bases remaining between them. Based on the CDR3 plus reference TRBV7-9 and TRBJ2-1, the full variable domain is DTGVSQNPRHKITKRGQNVTFRCDPISEHNRLYWYRQTLGQGPEFLTYFQNEAQLEKSRLLSDRFSAERPKGSFSTLEIQRTEQGDSAMYLCASSRDFLNEQFFGPGTRLTVL.

This clonotype was counted a few times. The genes are TRBV20-1 and TRBJ1-1; D is perhaps TRBD1 (6 bases). Trimming stripped 6 bases from V and 4 bases from J, with 15 bases between. The CDR3 is made up of 13 amino acids. Germline CDR1 reads DFQATT; CDR2 reads SNEGSKA (reference sequence). The CDR3 loop is CSATDTGPTEAFF. CDR3 coding DNA: TGCAGTGCAACCGATACAGGGCCCACTGAAGCTTTCTTT.

The CDR3: CASSLAGGPKSYEQYF. CDR3 nucleotide sequence: TGTGCCAGCAGTTTAGCGGGAGGGCCGAAGTCCTACGAGCAGTACTTC. The gene calls are TRBV12-3 or TRBV12-4 and TRBJ2-7; 7 nucleotides agree with TRBD2. Trimming took 0 bases from V and 1 from J; bases not matched to a gene: 6. The CDR3 consists of 16 residues.

This clonotype was detected only a few times. The rearrangement uses TRBV10-3 and TRBJ1-2; D is unresolved. V was cut by 4 bases and J by 0 bases, with 12 bases left in between. Germline lookup yields CDR1 ENHRY and CDR2 SYGVKD. The CDR3 spans 15 residues. The CDR3 DNA reads as TGTGCCATCAGTGTGGACTCGAACACTAACTATGGCTACACCTTC. Residues: CAISVDSNTNYGYTF.

This clonotype came up a few times. The V and J genes are TRBV10-3 and TRBJ2-5, with 7 positions matching TRBD1. The germline CDR1 and CDR2 sequences are ENHRY and SYGVKD. The CDR3 covers 14 residues. This CDR3 is CATTGAGVEETQYF. Here the CDR3 DNA reads TGTGCGACCACAGGGGCAGGTGTCGAAGAGACCCAGTACTTC.

This clonotype has more than one count but fewer than ten. This chain connects TRBV11-2 to TRBJ2-7; the D is unclear. The CDR3 is 15 amino acids. The germline gives CDR1 SGHAT, CDR2 FQNNGV. V was shortened by 0 bases and J by 1 base, with 10 bases between the two germline ends. DNA of the CDR3: TGTGCCAGCAGCTTAGAGGATCGGTTATCCTACGAGCAGTACTTC. Encoded protein: CASSLEDRLSYEQYF.

This clonotype was detected only a few times. The rearrangement links TRBV20-1 to TRBJ2-7; TRBD1 matches 8 bases. V trimming: 1 base; J trimming: 7 bases; junction bases outside the gene matches: 9. The CDR3 runs to 14 residues. CDR1 and CDR2 from the germline V gene are DFQATT and SNEGSKA (reference sequence). CDR3 DNA: TGCAGTGCTAGAGTGGCGACAGGGGTTTTAGAGCAGTACTTC. Translated, it gives CSARVATGVLEQYF.

This clonotype showed up many times. The genes are TRBV20-1 and TRBJ2-3, with D tentatively TRBD2 (5 bases). Germline V gene data show CDR1 as DFQATT and CDR2 as SNEGSKA (reference sequence). The ends were cut back, 0 bases at V and 5 bases at J, with 9 bases in the middle. The CDR3 extends over 13 amino acids. The CDR3 is CSARDLARDTQYF. In DNA, the CDR3 is TGCAGTGCTAGAGATCTAGCAAGAGATACGCAGTATTTT.

This clonotype came up a few times. V gene TRBV30 combines with J gene TRBJ2-5; D perhaps matches TRBD1 (5 bases). In germline, CDR1 is GTSNPN, CDR2 SVGIG (reference sequence). V was trimmed by 2 bases and J by 5 bases, leaving 15 bases between them. CDR3 size: 14 residues. CDR3 sequence: CAWSLTGLTETQYF. Written as DNA, the CDR3 is TGTGCCTGGAGTCTCACAGGTTTGACGGAGACCCAGTACTTC.

The chain couples TRBV12-3 or TRBV12-4 to TRBJ2-7, with 10 bases lining up with TRBD2. This CDR3 contains 13 residues. With 7 bases clipped from V and 2 bases from J, the junction kept 2 bases outside the gene matches. The CDR3 DNA reads as TGTGCCAGCAAACTAGCGGGGACCTACGAGCAGTACTTC. This encodes CASKLAGTYEQYF.

A few counts support this clonotype. The chain combines TRBV29-1 with TRBJ1-2; D gene uncertain. The CDR3 is 13 amino acids. V was shortened by 0 bases and J by 6 bases, with 11 bases between the two germline ends. Germline V gene data show CDR1 as SQVTM and CDR2 as ANQGSEA. The CDR3, as DNA: TGCAGCGTTGAAGAGCGCAGATCCCATGGCTACACCTTC. Protein product: CSVEERRSHGYTF.

The gene calls are TRBV20-1 and TRBJ2-1; TRBD1 aligns across 9 bases. Germline trimming cut 3 bases from V and 7 bases from J; bases unmatched to any gene: 7. The CDR3 has 14 amino acids. Germline values: CDR1 DFQATT, CDR2 SNEGSKA (reference sequence). CDR3 sequence (DNA): TGCAGTGCTAGGGGACAGGGAAGGGGGAATGAGCAGTTCTTC. It translates to CSARGQGRGNEQFF.

Only a few counts were recorded for this clonotype. The chain couples TRBV20-1 to TRBJ1-1; tentative D call: TRBD1 (5 bases). Trimming removed 5 bases at V and 1 base at J, with 11 bases between. The CDR3 totals 13 residues. Germline loops: CDR1 DFQATT, CDR2 SNEGSKA (reference sequence). CDR3: CSAFGTANTEAFF. CDR3 DNA: TGCAGTGCTTTCGGGACGGCGAACACTGAAGCTTTCTTT.

This clonotype was recorded at least ten times. The chain is built from TRBV12-3 or TRBV12-4 and TRBJ1-5; 8 bases align to TRBD1. The CDR3 runs 15 residues. V dropped 6 bases and J dropped 9; count of bases not matched to a gene: 13. CDR3 in amino acids: CASSPRQGAVGPQHF. The CDR3 DNA sequence: TGTGCCAGCAGCCCCCGTCAGGGGGCCGTGGGGCCCCAGCATTTT.

In this sample, this clonotype turned up a few times. This chain joins TRBV20-1 and TRBJ2-1; the D is unclear. Germline V gene sequence: CDR1 DFQATT, CDR2 SNEGSKA (reference sequence). Between the trimmed V and J ends, which lost 1 base and 6 bases, there was a span of 13 bases. The CDR3 totals 14 residues. The CDR3 DNA reads TGCAGTGCTAGAGTATATTTGGGCGTCAATGAGCAGTTCTTC. Protein product: CSARVYLGVNEQFF.

A remark on this clonotype: A junction boundary mismatches the germline segment, possibly from a read error. V and J are TRBV6-6 and TRBJ2-1; no clear D. This CDR3 comprises 13 residues. The germline V gene encodes CDR1 MNHNY and CDR2 SVGAGI (reference sequence). This CDR3 is CASSFTAYNEQSF. Here the CDR3 DNA reads TGTGCCAGCAGTTTTACAGCCTACAATGAGCAGTCCTTC.